These 3 T cell receptor beta chains came from one sample sequenced in a study of T cell responses to AZD1222 COVID-19 vaccine. Sequencing used immunoSEQ multiplex PCR; TCRdb keeps in-frame clones, though not all of them. The top ten clones hold approximately 1.3% of a sample with 150,000 to 200,000 clones, 85% to 95% of them seen once. This sample comprised peripheral blood, obtained on day 0 of AZD1222 vaccination. The receptors shown here come from an adult in good health.

V usage is TRBV4-1 and J usage is TRBJ2-7; 7 nucleotides line up with TRBD1. Per germline, CDR1 MGHRA and CDR2 YSYEKL. V shed 4 bases, J shed 2 bases, and the junction held 8 bases outside the gene matches. This CDR3 has 15 amino acids. CDR3 sequence (DNA): TGCGCCAGCAGCCTGGGACAGCGAGCGACCTACGAGCAGTACTTC. It codes for CASSLGQRATYEQYF.

The V call is TRBV10-3, the J call TRBJ2-7; 11 nucleotides match TRBD2. CDR3 size: 12 residues. V shed 7 bases and J 7 bases; nucleotides not matched to a gene: 3. Germline assignment: CDR1 ENHRY and CDR2 SYGVKD. The CDR3 DNA sequence: TGTGCCATCACACTAGCGGGGGAGGAGCAGTACTTC. Amino acid sequence: CAITLAGEEQYF.

The chain is built from TRBV9 and TRBJ2-3; D might be TRBD2 (7 bases). This CDR3 comprises 14 residues. The V and J ends lost 7 bases and 5 bases respectively, with 17 bases between them. Germline CDR1 SGDLS, CDR2 YYNGEE. In DNA form, the CDR3 reads TGTGCCAGCCAAACGGGGGGCGGTGTAGATACGCAGTATTTT. Translation gives CASQTGGGVDTQYF.